These 10 T cell receptor beta chains originate from one sample sequenced in a study of shared clonotypes between healthy human individuals. Repertoires were generated with immunoSEQ multiplex PCR, while TCRdb's copy carries only in-frame clones and drops some. This sample yields more than 550,000 clones, of which 92% are seen a single time; 24% belongs to the top ten. CD45RO-negative cells were positively selected for CCR7, leaving out terminally differentiated effector memory CD45RA+ cells. The material sequenced was naive CD8+ T cells sorted from blood. Receptor source: a young man in good health.

CDR3 coding DNA: TGTGCCAGTAGTACAGGGGGTCAGCCCCAGCATTTT. Translation: CASSTGGQPQHF. The chain is built from TRBV19 and TRBJ1-5, with 7 bases matching TRBD1. Germline lookup yields CDR1 LNHDA and CDR2 SQIVND (reference sequence). V lost 4 bases, J lost 6 bases, and 0 bases stayed unmatched. This CDR3 spans 12 amino acids.

The chain is built from TRBV2 and TRBJ2-7; D call uncertain. Germline CDR1 reads SNHLY; CDR2 reads FYNNEI. CDR3 size: 15 residues. Trimming left V 3 bases short and J 3 bases short, with 15 bases between. The CDR3 is CASSDSRQVSYEQYF. DNA for the CDR3: TGTGCCAGCAGTGATTCGAGGCAGGTTAGCTACGAGCAGTACTTC.

The rearrangement links TRBV11-2 to TRBJ2-1, with D tentatively TRBD2 (5 bases). V lost 8 bases and J 0 bases, leaving 14 bases between the germline ends. Germline V gives CDR1 SGHAT, CDR2 FQNNGV. The CDR3 sequence is 15 residues long. CDR3 region: CASAGGLSSYNEQFF. The CDR3 DNA sequence: TGTGCCAGCGCGGGCGGCTTGAGCTCCTACAATGAGCAGTTCTTC.

The chain links TRBV9 to TRBJ2-5; D perhaps matches TRBD2 (6 bases). The V end lost 4 bases, the J end lost 4 bases, and 14 bases lay between the germline ends. The length of the CDR3 is 14 residues. The germline gives CDR1 SGDLS, CDR2 YYNGEE. CDR3 bases: TGTGCCAGCAGCCTAGCGAGGGAAGTAGAGACCCAGTACTTC. Encoded protein: CASSLAREVETQYF. The whole variable domain, remainder taken from reference TRBV9 and TRBJ2-5, is DSGVTQTPKHLITATGQRVTLRCSPRSGDLSVYWYQQSLDQGLQFLIQYYNGEERAKGNILERFSAQQFPDLHSELNLSSLELGDSALYFCASSLAREVETQYFGPGTRLLVL.

The chain has TRBV6-1 and TRBJ2-4; the D gene is possibly TRBD2 (6 bases). The germline V and J ends were trimmed by 3 bases and 0 bases, with 21 bases remaining between them. The CDR3 covers 19 residues. Germline V gene sequence: CDR1 MNHNS, CDR2 SASEGT. The CDR3 is CASSEQEGTFLLAKNIQYF. CDR3 DNA: TGTGCCAGCAGTGAGCAGGAGGGGACCTTTCTCCTAGCCAAAAACATTCAGTACTTC.

The rearrangement joins TRBV28 to TRBJ2-7, with no clear D. The germline V gene encodes CDR1 MDHEN and CDR2 SYDVKM. The CDR3 is 13 amino acids. V was cut by 6 bases and J by 2 bases, with 11 bases left in between. The CDR3 loop reads CASSSVSAYEQYF. CDR3 nucleotide sequence: TGTGCCAGCAGCTCCGTTTCAGCCTACGAGCAGTACTTC. Filled out from reference TRBV28 and TRBJ2-7, the complete variable domain reads DVKVTQSSRYLVKRTGEKVFLECVQDMDHENMFWYRQDPGLGLRLIYFSYDVKMKEKGDIPEGYSVSREKKERFSLILESASTNQTSMYLCASSSVSAYEQYFGPGTRLTVT.

This clone was counted a single time. This sequence joins TRBV27 and TRBJ2-5; possible D gene TRBD1, 6 bases. V gave up 3 bases and J gave up 2 bases, with 16 bases separating them. The germline V gene has CDR1 MNHEY and CDR2 SMNVEV (reference sequence). The CDR3 is made up of 16 amino acids. The CDR3 DNA reads TGTGCCAGCAGTTTTTGGGCAGGGGTCGCACAAGAGACCCAGTACTTC. Amino acid sequence: CASSFWAGVAQETQYF.

This clone came up once. V usage is TRBV5-5 and J usage is TRBJ2-1; D possibly corresponds to TRBD1 (6 bases). With 7 bases removed from V and 7 bases from J, the gap between germline ends came to 21 bases. The CDR3 has 15 residues. Germline V gene lookup returns CDR1 SGHKS and CDR2 YYEKEE (reference sequence). CDR3 protein: CASWAGETNRNEQFF. For the CDR3, the DNA is TGTGCCAGCTGGGCAGGGGAGACGAACCGGAATGAGCAGTTCTTC.

The CDR3 is CASSLWGASQITDTQYF. DNA for the CDR3: TGTGCCAGCAGCTTGTGGGGGGCGTCGCAGATTACAGATACGCAGTATTTT. The chain uses TRBV5-5 and TRBJ2-3, with D perhaps TRBD1 or TRBD2 (6 bases each). The CDR3 contains 17 residues. Germline CDR1 SGHKS, CDR2 YYEKEE (reference sequence). V was cut by 1 base and J by 3 bases, with 18 bases left in between.

This rearrangement joins TRBV10-1 to TRBJ1-1; no reliable D call. V was cut by 0 bases and J by 3 bases, with 11 bases left in between. This CDR3 comprises 15 residues. Germline values: CDR1 WNHNN, CDR2 SYGVQD (reference sequence). CDR3 loop: CASSESYRVDTEAFF. The CDR3 nucleotides read TGCGCCAGCAGTGAGTCCTACCGGGTGGACACTGAAGCTTTCTTT.